What follows is one T cell receptor (beta chain) and its context. What it recognizes is unknown. Looked up from germline, CDR1 is MNHNS and CDR2 is SASEGT. This CDR3 comprises 14 residues. V lost 9 bases to trimming and J lost 6 bases; unmatched junction nucleotides: 8. This specimen comes from a study of cytomegalovirus exposure and HLA in healthy donors. Primers included in the PCR were 60 Vbeta and 13 Jbeta primers. TCRdb's copy holds only in-frame clones and misses some; the assay was immunoSEQ multiplex PCR. The data show fewer than 130,000 clones, roughly 78% seen once. Study findings and constraints: It was 164 TCR beta chains that were listed as cytomegalovirus-associated.

Sequenced material: PBMCs. This rearrangement joins TRBV6-1 to TRBJ2-1; 10 nucleotides agree with TRBD2. The sequence came from a woman aged 25 to 45 in good health and CMV-seronegative. CDR3 coding DNA: TGTGCCAGTAATAGCGGGAGGCCCATCAATGAGCAGTTCTTC. This translates into CASNSGRPINEQFF.